The sequence of this T cell receptor beta chain was determined in a study of T cell repertoires in cytomegalovirus infection. Overall study findings and caveats: CMV-specific HLA-C-restricted TCR beta clonotypes dominated the ex vivo response. Cumulative public TCR beta family frequency identified carriers of CMV plus the relevant HLA.

The junction had 10 bases not matched to a gene; V was cut back by 0 bases and J by 5 bases. From germline, CDR1 is DFQATT and CDR2 SNEGSKA (reference sequence). The CDR3 has 16 amino acids. In the case of this clonotype: Its antigen is not known.

MiXCR, applied by TCRdb to the reads, yields one record per CDR3 protein. Among roughly 310,000 distinct CDR3 sequences listed, 15% to 20% were seen once. The sequencing input was PBMCs. The TCR was taken from a human donor in good health (CMV status not recorded). Some clones in this sample may be carry-over from other donors' samples. The chain employs TRBV20-1 and TRBJ2-5; 9 bases map to TRBD1. The CDR3 DNA sequence: TGCAGTGCTAGAGATTTGGAGACAGGGGGTGGGGAGACCCAGTACTTC. It specifies CSARDLETGGGETQYF.